The 21 T cell receptor beta chains presented below share a single source sample, sequenced in a study of blood T cell repertoires in COVID-19. The assay was immunoSEQ multiplex PCR, and TCRdb's table has in-frame clones only and misses some. The sample contains some 150,000 clones, roughly four fifths of which appear only once. Material: peripheral blood. Source of these receptors: a human donor in a cohort sampled during active COVID-19.

The chain joins TRBV2 to TRBJ1-1, with D possibly being TRBD1 (5 bases). CDR3 length equals 14 residues. CDR1 is SNHLY, CDR2 FYNNEI, per germline. V was shortened by 7 bases and J by 5 bases, with 17 bases between the two germline ends. DNA for the CDR3: TGTGCCAGCACCTTTGTGGGGGGGGGAACTGAAGCTTTCTTT. It yields the protein CASTFVGGGTEAFF.

The J gene is TRBJ1-1, the V gene TRBV3-1 (or the pseudogene TRBV3-2); TRBD1 is a possible D gene (6 bases). The germline V gene encodes CDR1 LGHDT and CDR2 YNNKEL (reference sequence). The CDR3 consists of 15 residues. Trimming stripped 4 bases from V and 0 bases from J, with 12 bases between. In nucleotides, the CDR3 is TGTGCCAGCAGCCCCGAATGGACAGTGAACACTGAAGCTTTCTTT. Amino acid sequence: CASSPEWTVNTEAFF.

The J gene is TRBJ2-7, the V gene TRBV28; 11 nucleotides align to TRBD1. The CDR3 length is 14 residues. After removal of 7 bases from V and 5 bases from J, the junction contained 7 bases not matched to a gene. The germline gives CDR1 MDHEN, CDR2 SYDVKM. CDR3 nucleotides: TGTGCCAGCACCTGGAGGACAGGGGGCGACGAGCAGTACTTC. Translation gives CASTWRTGGDEQYF. The variable domain in full, with the rest retrieved from reference TRBV28 and TRBJ2-7, is DVKVTQSSRYLVKRTGEKVFLECVQDMDHENMFWYRQDPGLGLRLIYFSYDVKMKEKGDIPEGYSVSREKKERFSLILESASTNQTSMYLCASTWRTGGDEQYFGPGTRLTVT.

The chain has TRBV5-1 and TRBJ1-2; 8 bases are shared with TRBD1. This CDR3 has 15 amino acids. Germline V gene lookup returns CDR1 SGHRS and CDR2 YFSETQ. The junction had 9 bases not matched to a gene; V was cut back by 4 bases and J by 4 bases. CDR3 nucleotides: TGCGCCAGCAGCGAACAGGGGGTCGGAAGCTATGGCTACACCTTC. It specifies CASSEQGVGSYGYTF.

V is TRBV5-4 and J is TRBJ2-7; D possibly corresponds to TRBD1 (6 bases). Germline-derived CDR1 and CDR2 are SGHNT and YYREEE (reference sequence). Trimming took off 3 bases at V and 5 bases at J, with 15 bases between the two ends. This CDR3 has 14 residues. As DNA, the CDR3 is TGTGCCAGCAGCTCCGATACAGGGCGGGACGAGCAGTACTTC. It encodes CASSSDTGRDEQYF.

The V call is TRBV6-5, the J call TRBJ1-1; unclear D gene. Germline V lookup: CDR1 MNHEY, CDR2 SVGAGI. This CDR3 has 13 residues. Trimming removed 5 bases from V and 1 base from J, with 8 bases in between. The CDR3 nucleotides are TGTGCCAGCAGTACATCAGAGAACACTGAAGCTTTCTTT. Translated, it gives CASSTSENTEAFF.

This sequence joins TRBV10-3 and TRBJ2-7; 12 nucleotides line up with TRBD2. J gave up 5 bases and V 4 bases, and 6 bases lay outside the gene matches. Germline V gene data show CDR1 as ENHRY and CDR2 as SYGVKD. The CDR3 has 15 residues. DNA for the CDR3: TGTGCCATCAGTGGACAGACTAGCGGGGGCCACGAGCAGTACTTC. Its protein is CAISGQTSGGHEQYF.

The chain is built from TRBV6-7 and TRBJ2-7, with 7 nucleotides matching TRBD1. TRBV6-7 is filed as an ORF, its function uncertain. The CDR3 has 18 residues. After removal of 0 bases from V and 3 bases from J, the junction contained 14 bases not matched to a gene. The CDR3 DNA is TGTGCCAGCAGTTACTCTACCAGGGGGACACCCACCAACTACGAGCAGTACTTC. The encoded protein is CASSYSTRGTPTNYEQYF.

V and J are TRBV25-1 and TRBJ1-6; TRBD1 might be the D (6 bases). This CDR3 contains 14 residues. Germline-derived CDR1 and CDR2 are MGHDK and SYGVNS. Trimming cost V 2 bases and J 9 bases, with 11 bases left between them. CDR3 bases: TGTGCCAGCAGTGAAACAGGGTCCGCTTCACCCCTCCACTTT. Translating it yields CASSETGSASPLHF. The full variable domain, with the rest looked up from reference TRBV25-1 and TRBJ1-6, is EADIYQTPRYLVIGTGKKITLECSQTMGHDKMYWYQQDPGMELHLIHYSYGVNSTEKGDLSSESTVSRIRTEHFPLTLESARPSHTSQYLCASSETGSASPLHFGNGTRLTVT.

The chain uses TRBV7-9 and TRBJ2-5; a weak D match, TRBD2 (5 bases). Germline loops: CDR1 SEHNR, CDR2 FQNEAQ (reference sequence). V was pared by 6 bases and J by 2 bases, with 16 bases between. The CDR3 is made up of 15 amino acids. The CDR3: CASRDPSSGQETQYF. The CDR3 region has the DNA TGTGCCAGCAGGGACCCGAGCTCGGGACAAGAGACCCAGTACTTC.

CDR3: CASRQKEAWTEAFF. The CDR3 DNA reads TGTGCCAGCAGACAGAAGGAGGCGTGGACTGAAGCTTTCTTT. The chain has TRBV6-5 and TRBJ1-1; D gene ambiguous. Per germline, CDR1 MNHEY and CDR2 SVGAGI. The CDR3 extends over 14 amino acids. The V end was cut by 6 bases, the J end by 5 bases, with 16 bases between.

By frequency in the sample, this clone is medium-sized (0.01 to 0.1%). The chain combines TRBV24-1 with TRBJ1-5, with TRBD1 matching over 8 bases. Germline V lookup: CDR1 KGHDR, CDR2 SFDVKD. The CDR3 totals 16 residues. The trim removed 2 bases at V and 3 bases at J, leaving 5 bases unmatched. In DNA form, the CDR3 reads TGTGCCACCAGTGATTCCGGGACAGGACCCAATCAGCCCCAGCATTTT. It codes for CATSDSGTGPNQPQHF.

The rearrangement joins TRBV9 to TRBJ1-6, with D maybe TRBD1 (5 bases). The germline CDR1 and CDR2 sequences are SGDLS and YYNGEE. The CDR3 has 13 amino acids. Trimming removed 0 bases from V and 13 bases from J, with 11 bases in between. The CDR3 loop is CASSVEEGRPLHF. For the CDR3, the DNA is TGTGCCAGCAGCGTAGAGGAGGGGAGGCCCCTCCACTTT.

The chain couples TRBV6-1 to TRBJ1-6; D is perhaps TRBD1 (5 bases). Germline V gives CDR1 MNHNS, CDR2 SASEGT. This CDR3 has 15 amino acids. V lost 3 bases and J 8 bases, leaving 14 bases between the germline ends. CDR3 coding DNA: TGTGCCAGCAGTGAGGCGACAGTAGGGGATTCACCCCTCCACTTT. This translates into CASSEATVGDSPLHF.

The chain combines TRBV6-5 with TRBJ2-7, with TRBD1 as a possible D gene (5 bases). The CDR3 runs 15 residues. Germline V CDR1 and CDR2: MNHEY, SVGAGI. V lost 6 bases and J 0 bases, leaving 15 bases between the germline ends. The CDR3 is CASSAWGSRSYEQYF. CDR3 sequence (DNA): TGTGCCAGCAGCGCTTGGGGCAGCCGCTCCTACGAGCAGTACTTC.

This chain links TRBV5-6 with TRBJ2-4; D unresolved. This CDR3 is 14 amino acids long. V lost 4 bases and J 2 bases, leaving 10 bases between the germline ends. CDR1 and CDR2 from the germline V gene are SGHDT and YYEEEE. The CDR3 region has the DNA TGTGCCAGCAGCACCCTAGTTTCCAAAAACATTCAGTACTTC. As protein: CASSTLVSKNIQYF.

The rearrangement links TRBV10-3 to TRBJ2-3, with 8 bases aligning to TRBD2. V trimming: 6 bases; J trimming: 4 bases; junction bases outside the gene matches: 3. Germline V CDR1 and CDR2: ENHRY, SYGVKD. The CDR3 totals 13 residues. The CDR3 protein is CAISGGASDTQYF. In DNA form, the CDR3 reads TGTGCCATCAGCGGGGGGGCCTCAGATACGCAGTATTTT.

J is TRBJ1-5 and V is TRBV2; 7 bases map to TRBD1. The ends lost 0 bases at V and 4 bases at J; junction bases unmatched: 9. Germline V gene data show CDR1 as SNHLY and CDR2 as FYNNEI. This CDR3 has 17 residues. CDR3 DNA sequence: TGTGCCAGCAGTGAAGCGGGCTGGACAGGTCAGAATCAGCCCCAGCATTTT. This translates into CASSEAGWTGQNQPQHF.

The chain has TRBV28 and TRBJ2-3; 7 nucleotides agree with TRBD1. This CDR3 has 15 amino acids. Germline values: CDR1 MDHEN, CDR2 SYDVKM. V lost 10 bases to trimming and J lost 0 bases; unmatched junction nucleotides: 10. The CDR3 reads CATGTGQLSTDTQYF. CDR3 DNA: TGTGCCACCGGGACGGGACAGCTCAGCACAGATACGCAGTATTTT.

This chain links TRBV6-5 with TRBJ2-7, with 11 bases identical to TRBD1. Trimming at V came to 7 bases and at J to 4 bases, leaving 6 bases not matched to a gene. The CDR3 length is 14 residues. In germline, CDR1 is MNHEY, CDR2 SVGAGI. CDR3 region: CASTIGTGGYEQYF. In DNA, the CDR3 is TGTGCCAGCACAATTGGGACAGGGGGGTACGAGCAGTACTTC.

There are a few counts of this clone. V gene TRBV19 combines with J gene TRBJ2-1; possible D gene TRBD2, 6 bases. Germline CDR1 and CDR2: LNHDA and SQIVND (reference sequence). CDR3 length: 15 amino acids. Trimming stripped 10 bases from V and 6 bases from J, with 22 bases between. The CDR3 region has the DNA TGTGCCACCCGGCGGGGCTCCCAGAGGAGCAATGAGCAGTTCTTC. It yields the protein CATRRGSQRSNEQFF.